These 25 T cell receptor beta chains were all obtained from the same sample, sequenced in a study of blood T cell repertoires in COVID-19. TCRdb keeps only in-frame clones here, not all; method: immunoSEQ multiplex PCR. The table includes 150,000 to 200,000 clones, roughly 91% detected once. Sequenced sample: peripheral blood. Receptor source: a human donor in a cohort sampled during active COVID-19.

DNA for the CDR3: TGCAGCGTTGGTGGGACAGGGAATACAGATACGCAGTATTTT. Translating gives CSVGGTGNTDTQYF. This rearrangement joins TRBV29-1 to TRBJ2-3; 9 nucleotides agree with TRBD1. Germline assignment: CDR1 SQVTM and CDR2 ANQGSEA. Trimming removed 4 bases from V and 3 bases from J; junction bases left unmatched: 5. This CDR3 comprises 14 residues.

J is TRBJ2-2 and V is TRBV9, with D perhaps TRBD2 (6 bases). Trimming removed 1 base at V and 4 bases at J, with 20 bases between. CDR3 length equals 18 residues. The V gene's germline CDR1 is SGDLS and CDR2 YYNGEE. DNA for the CDR3: TGTGCCAGCAGCGTATCCCCCGGTTTGCGGGGAGGCACCGGGGAGCTGTTTTTT. This codes for CASSVSPGLRGGTGELFF.

This chain connects TRBV25-1 to TRBJ2-7, with TRBD1 as a possible D gene (5 bases). CDR1 is MGHDK, CDR2 SYGVNS, per germline. The CDR3 extends over 13 amino acids. V was trimmed by 5 bases and J by 2 bases, leaving 10 bases between them. CDR3 amino acids: CASSPDKTYEQYF. The CDR3 nucleotides are TGTGCCAGCAGTCCGGACAAGACCTACGAGCAGTACTTC.

V gene TRBV19 combines with J gene TRBJ2-2; weak D call: TRBD2 (5 bases). Germline V CDR1 and CDR2: LNHDA, SQIVND (reference sequence). The CDR3 consists of 12 residues. CDR3 bases: TGTGCACGACTGGAGGTAACCGGGGAGCTGTTTTTT. Its protein product is CARLEVTGELFF.

CDR3 nucleotide sequence: TGCGCCAGCAGTGAGTTCAGGCGCAGTTCCTACGAGCAGTACTTC. Amino acid sequence: CASSEFRRSSYEQYF. The chain recombines TRBV10-1 with TRBJ2-7; D call uncertain. V was shortened by 1 base and J by 1 base, with 11 bases between the two germline ends. The CDR3 is made up of 15 amino acids. Germline loops: CDR1 WNHNN, CDR2 SYGVQD (reference sequence).

The chain's CDR3 is CASSQGQGEGAFF. The CDR3 DNA sequence: TGCGCCAGCAGCCAGGGACAGGGGGAAGGAGCTTTCTTT. The chain couples TRBV4-3 to TRBJ1-1; 11 bases agree with TRBD1. The V gene end was trimmed by 3 bases and the J gene end by 10 bases; junction bases not matched to a gene: 4. Germline lookup yields CDR1 LGHNA and CDR2 YSLEER. This CDR3 contains 13 residues.

A few counts support this clone. The genes are TRBV19 and TRBJ1-5, with 9 bases that match TRBD1. J gave up 7 bases and V 5 bases, and 3 bases lay outside the gene matches. Germline-derived CDR1 and CDR2 are LNHDA and SQIVND (reference sequence). CDR3 size: 13 residues. CDR3: CASSGTGLQPQHF. CDR3 sequence (DNA): TGTGCCAGTAGTGGGACAGGGTTGCAGCCCCAGCATTTT.

The gene calls are TRBV28 and TRBJ2-1; 7 nucleotides align to TRBD2. Trimming removed 2 bases from V and 2 bases from J; junction bases left unmatched: 9. Germline V gene lookup returns CDR1 MDHEN and CDR2 SYDVKM. CDR3 length: 17 residues. For the CDR3, the DNA is TGTGCCAGCAGTTTACTGTGGGCGGGAGTGGCCTACAATGAGCAGTTCTTC. Protein: CASSLLWAGVAYNEQFF.

The chain has TRBV29-1 and TRBJ2-1; D is ambiguous. The germline CDR1 and CDR2 sequences are SQVTM and ANQGSEA. The CDR3 has 13 residues. Between the trimmed V and J ends, which lost 5 bases and 2 bases, there was a span of 10 bases. The DNA of the CDR3 is TGCAGCGTTTTCTTTAGTACCTACAATGAGCAGTTCTTC. It is translated as CSVFFSTYNEQFF.

The table lists this clone with a few counts. The chain links TRBV7-6 to TRBJ2-5, with TRBD2 matching over 7 bases. The CDR3 spans 14 residues. J lost 3 bases, V lost 6 bases, and 7 bases had no gene match. In germline, CDR1 is SGHVS, CDR2 FNYEAQ. The CDR3 protein is CASSFLAAEETQYF. The CDR3 nucleotides are TGTGCCAGCAGTTTTCTAGCGGCCGAAGAGACCCAGTACTTC.

On this clone: At the DNA level, this CDR3 is encoded by other sequences in the same sample as well. The chain recombines TRBV5-1 with TRBJ1-2; 7 nucleotides agree with TRBD1. V shed 0 bases, J shed 8 bases, and the junction held 4 bases outside the gene matches. CDR1 is SGHRS and CDR2 is YFSETQ in the germline V gene. CDR3 length: 13 residues. The CDR3 sequence is CASSLGQGSGYTF. CDR3 bases: TGCGCCAGCAGCTTGGGACAGGGCAGCGGCTACACCTTC.

The chain combines TRBV2 with TRBJ2-2, with 9 bases that match TRBD1. The CDR3 is made up of 16 amino acids. The junction had 5 bases not matched to a gene; V was cut back by 6 bases and J by 0 bases. CDR1 and CDR2 from the germline V gene are SNHLY and FYNNEI. The CDR3 here is CASRITGGANTGELFF. The CDR3 DNA sequence: TGTGCCAGCAGGATAACAGGGGGCGCGAACACCGGGGAGCTGTTTTTT. The full variable domain, rest sourced from reference TRBV2 and TRBJ2-2, is EPEVTQTPSHQVTQMGQEVILRCVPISNHLYFYWYRQILGQKVEFLVSFYNNEISEKSEIFDDQFSVERPDGSNFTLKIRSTKLEDSAMYFCASRITGGANTGELFFGEGSRLTVL.

This sequence joins TRBV7-2 and TRBJ2-6; 7 bases agree with TRBD1. Germline loops: CDR1 SGHTA, CDR2 FQGNSA. The length of the CDR3 is 19 residues. Trimming at V came to 5 bases and at J to 0 bases, leaving 13 bases not matched to a gene. CDR3: CASSPPPGQTISGANVLTF. DNA of the CDR3: TGTGCCAGCAGCCCACCACCGGGACAGACGATCTCTGGGGCCAACGTCCTGACTTTC.

The rearrangement uses TRBV5-4 and TRBJ2-2, with 13 bases fitting TRBD2. Germline V lookup: CDR1 SGHNT, CDR2 YYREEE (reference sequence). The junction had 4 bases not matched to a gene; V was cut back by 4 bases and J by 7 bases. The length of the CDR3 is 15 residues. This chain's CDR3 is CASSERLAGGGELFF. The CDR3 DNA reads as TGTGCCAGCAGCGAGAGACTAGCGGGAGGCGGGGAGCTGTTTTTT.

J is TRBJ1-1 and V is TRBV6-2 or TRBV6-3; a weak D match, TRBD1 (6 bases). V lost 5 bases and J 4 bases, leaving 11 bases between the germline ends. Germline V gene data show CDR1 as MNHEY and CDR2 as SVGEGT. The CDR3 consists of 13 residues. The CDR3 is CASSLRDTTEAFF. CDR3 in DNA: TGTGCCAGCAGTCTCCGGGACACCACTGAAGCTTTCTTT.

The gene calls are TRBV30 and TRBJ2-7; 9 bases are shared with TRBD1. CDR3 size: 15 residues. The V and J ends lost 2 bases and 4 bases, in that order; junction bases with no gene match: 9. The V gene's germline CDR1 is GTSNPN and CDR2 SVGIG (reference sequence). CDR3 in amino acids: CAWSHPGQGLYEQYF. CDR3 nucleotides: TGTGCCTGGAGTCATCCGGGACAGGGACTTTACGAGCAGTACTTC.

V usage is TRBV7-9 and J usage is TRBJ1-4; a possible D gene is TRBD1 (5 bases). V was trimmed by 1 base and J by 4 bases, leaving 10 bases between them. The CDR3 spans 15 residues. Germline V gives CDR1 SEHNR, CDR2 FQNEAQ (reference sequence). The DNA for the CDR3 is TGTGCCAGCAGCTTAGGGTGGGGCTTTAATGAAAAACTGTTTTTT. As protein: CASSLGWGFNEKLFF.

The genes are TRBV4-3 and TRBJ2-4; 9 nucleotides align to TRBD2. Germline CDR1 LGHNA, CDR2 YSLEER. After removal of 1 base from V and 0 bases from J, the junction contained 10 bases not matched to a gene. The length of the CDR3 is 19 residues. CDR3 amino acids: CASSQGAGGTDRAKNIQYF. The CDR3 DNA follows: TGCGCCAGCAGCCAAGGAGCGGGGGGCACCGATAGAGCCAAAAACATTCAGTACTTC.

The V and J genes are TRBV10-1 and TRBJ2-1, with D hard to call. The CDR3 runs to 14 residues. V was pared by 0 bases and J by 9 bases, with 12 bases between. CDR1 and CDR2 (germline): WNHNN, SYGVQD (reference sequence). The CDR3: CASSESNPVGEQFF. CDR3 DNA: TGCGCCAGCAGTGAGTCGAACCCGGTCGGTGAGCAGTTCTTC.

The V gene is TRBV9, the J gene TRBJ2-5; perhaps TRBD2 as D (5 bases). The CDR3 contains 14 residues. Germline-derived CDR1 and CDR2 are SGDLS and YYNGEE. The germline V and J ends were trimmed by 0 bases and 5 bases, with 11 bases remaining between them. This CDR3 reads CASSVDITSETQYF. In nucleotides, the CDR3 is TGTGCCAGCAGCGTAGATATAACTAGTGAGACCCAGTACTTC.

V is TRBV14 and J is TRBJ2-5; D possibly corresponds to TRBD2 (6 bases). Looked up from germline, CDR1 is SGHDN and CDR2 is FVKESK. V was cut by 0 bases and J by 7 bases, with 15 bases left in between. The CDR3 is made up of 15 amino acids. CDR3 bases: TGTGCCAGCAGCCAAGACGGGGGACCGGGCCGGACCCAGTACTTC. It yields the protein CASSQDGGPGRTQYF. The full variable domain, with the rest looked up from reference TRBV14 and TRBJ2-5, is EAGVTQFPSHSVIEKGQTVTLRCDPISGHDNLYWYRRVMGKEIKFLLHFVKESKQDESGMPNNRFLAERTGGTYSTLKVQPAELEDSGVYFCASSQDGGPGRTQYFGPGTRLLVL.

The gene calls are TRBV5-1 and TRBJ2-7, with 9 bases that match TRBD2. The CDR3 covers 15 residues. Trimming at V came to 2 bases and at J to 3 bases, leaving 6 bases not matched to a gene. Germline assignment: CDR1 SGHRS and CDR2 YFSETQ. CDR3 sequence: CASSLASGEFYEQYF. For the CDR3, the DNA is TGCGCCAGCAGCTTAGCTAGCGGGGAGTTCTACGAGCAGTACTTC.

The V gene is TRBV7-9, the J gene TRBJ2-3, with D possibly TRBD2 on 6 matching bases. Germline V gene data show CDR1 as SEHNR and CDR2 as FQNEAQ (reference sequence). Trimming removed 3 bases at V and 0 bases at J, with 10 bases between. This CDR3 region has 15 residues. The CDR3 here is CASSFGGASTDTQYF. DNA for the CDR3: TGTGCCAGCAGCTTCGGGGGAGCAAGCACAGATACGCAGTATTTT. The complete variable domain, with remaining parts taken from reference TRBV7-9 and TRBJ2-3, reads DTGVSQNPRHKITKRGQNVTFRCDPISEHNRLYWYRQTLGQGPEFLTYFQNEAQLEKSRLLSDRFSAERPKGSFSTLEIQRTEQGDSAMYLCASSFGGASTDTQYFGPGTRLTVL.

This chain connects TRBV5-1 to TRBJ2-7, with 8 bases lining up with TRBD1. Trimming cost V 3 bases and J 6 bases; bases outside gene matches: 2. Germline V lookup: CDR1 SGHRS, CDR2 YFSETQ. The CDR3 covers 12 residues. The CDR3 spells CASSWGTGEQYF. The CDR3, as DNA: TGCGCCAGCAGCTGGGGGACAGGCGAGCAGTACTTC. The whole variable domain, filled in from reference TRBV5-1 and TRBJ2-7, reads KAGVTQTPRYLIKTRGQQVTLSCSPISGHRSVSWYQQTPGQGLQFLFEYFSETQRNKGNFPGRFSGRQFSNSRSEMNVSTLELGDSALYLCASSWGTGEQYFGPGTRLTVT.

The chain carries TRBV27 and TRBJ2-3, with no clear D. Trimming shortened V by 1 base and J by 0 bases, and 8 bases separated the two germline ends. The germline V gene encodes CDR1 MNHEY and CDR2 SMNVEV (reference sequence). The CDR3 is 15 residues long. The CDR3 DNA sequence: TGTGCCAGCAGTTTATTGGTGGAGAGCACAGATACGCAGTATTTT. Translated: CASSLLVESTDTQYF.